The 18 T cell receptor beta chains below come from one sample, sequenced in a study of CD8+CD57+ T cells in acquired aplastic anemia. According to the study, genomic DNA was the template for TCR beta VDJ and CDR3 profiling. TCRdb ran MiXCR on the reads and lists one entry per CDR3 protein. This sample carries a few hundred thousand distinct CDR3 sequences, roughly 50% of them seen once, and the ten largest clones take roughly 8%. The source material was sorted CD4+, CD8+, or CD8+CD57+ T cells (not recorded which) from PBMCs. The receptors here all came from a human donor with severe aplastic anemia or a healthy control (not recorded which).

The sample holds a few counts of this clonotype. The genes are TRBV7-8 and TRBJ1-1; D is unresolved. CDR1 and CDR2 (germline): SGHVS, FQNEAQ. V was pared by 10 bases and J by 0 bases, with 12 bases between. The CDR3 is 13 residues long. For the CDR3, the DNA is TGTGCCACGAGGACGAGAATGAACACTGAAGCTTTCTTT. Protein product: CATRTRMNTEAFF.

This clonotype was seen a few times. DNA of the CDR3: TGTGCCAGTAGTATGTCAACGGCCTCTACCTACGAGCAGTACTTC. This sequence encodes CASSMSTASTYEQYF. V usage is TRBV19 and J usage is TRBJ2-7; D gene ambiguous. The CDR3 has 15 residues. V dropped 3 bases and J dropped 2 bases, with 14 bases sitting between them. Germline CDR1 and CDR2: LNHDA and SQIVND (reference sequence).

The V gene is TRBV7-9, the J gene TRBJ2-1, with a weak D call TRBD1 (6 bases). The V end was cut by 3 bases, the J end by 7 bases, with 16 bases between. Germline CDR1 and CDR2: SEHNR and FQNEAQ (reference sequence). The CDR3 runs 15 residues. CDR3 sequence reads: CASSLELGARNEQFF. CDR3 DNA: TGTGCCAGCAGCTTGGAATTGGGGGCGAGGAATGAGCAGTTCTTC. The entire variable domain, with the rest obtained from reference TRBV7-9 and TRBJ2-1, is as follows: DTGVSQNPRHKITKRGQNVTFRCDPISEHNRLYWYRQTLGQGPEFLTYFQNEAQLEKSRLLSDRFSAERPKGSFSTLEIQRTEQGDSAMYLCASSLELGARNEQFFGPGTRLTVL.

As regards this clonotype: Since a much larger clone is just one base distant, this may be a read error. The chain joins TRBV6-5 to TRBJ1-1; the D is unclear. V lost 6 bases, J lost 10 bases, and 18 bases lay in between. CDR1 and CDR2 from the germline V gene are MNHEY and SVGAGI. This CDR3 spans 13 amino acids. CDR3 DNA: TGTGCCAGCAGCCCGACCGTCCCCCCTGGAGCTTTCTTT. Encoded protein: CASSPTVPPGAFF.

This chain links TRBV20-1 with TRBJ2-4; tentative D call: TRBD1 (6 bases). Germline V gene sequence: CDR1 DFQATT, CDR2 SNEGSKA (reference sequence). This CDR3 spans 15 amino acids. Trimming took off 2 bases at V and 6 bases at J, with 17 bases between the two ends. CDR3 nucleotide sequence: TGCAGTGCTAGACCTACACAGGGATTCGGAAACATTCAGTACTTC. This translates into CSARPTQGFGNIQYF.

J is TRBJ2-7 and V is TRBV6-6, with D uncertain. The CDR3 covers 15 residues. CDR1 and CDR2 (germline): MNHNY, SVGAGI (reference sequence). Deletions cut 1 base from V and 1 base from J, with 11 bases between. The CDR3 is CASSYFRTDSYEQYF. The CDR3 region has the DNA TGTGCCAGCAGTTACTTCCGGACGGATTCCTACGAGCAGTACTTC.

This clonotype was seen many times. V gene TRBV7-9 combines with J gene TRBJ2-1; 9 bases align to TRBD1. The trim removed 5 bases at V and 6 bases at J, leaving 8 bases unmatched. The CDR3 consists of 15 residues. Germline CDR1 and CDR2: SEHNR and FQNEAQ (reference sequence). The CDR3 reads CASSLGQGVGNEQFF. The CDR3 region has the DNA TGTGCCAGCAGCCTGGGACAGGGCGTTGGCAATGAGCAGTTCTTC.

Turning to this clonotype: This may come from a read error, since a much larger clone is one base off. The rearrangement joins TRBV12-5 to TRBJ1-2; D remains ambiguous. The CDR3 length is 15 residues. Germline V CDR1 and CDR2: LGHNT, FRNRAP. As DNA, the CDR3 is TGTGCTAGTTGTTTGGCCCAGACGCAGGCGAGCGGCTACACCTTC. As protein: CASCLAQTQASGYTF.

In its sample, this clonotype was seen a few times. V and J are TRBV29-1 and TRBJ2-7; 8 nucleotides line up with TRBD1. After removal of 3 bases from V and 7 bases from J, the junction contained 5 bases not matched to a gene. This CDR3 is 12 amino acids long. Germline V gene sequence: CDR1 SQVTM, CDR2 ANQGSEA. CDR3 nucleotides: TGCAGCGTTGAGGGCAGGGGGCGAGAGCAGTACTTC. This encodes CSVEGRGREQYF.

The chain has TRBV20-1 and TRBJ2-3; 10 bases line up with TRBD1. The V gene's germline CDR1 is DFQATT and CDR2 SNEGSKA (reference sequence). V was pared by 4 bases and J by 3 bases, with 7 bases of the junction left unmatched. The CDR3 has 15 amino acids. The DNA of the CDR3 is TGCAGTGCTACACTGACAGGGGGCAGGACAGATACGCAGTATTTT. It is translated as CSATLTGGRTDTQYF.

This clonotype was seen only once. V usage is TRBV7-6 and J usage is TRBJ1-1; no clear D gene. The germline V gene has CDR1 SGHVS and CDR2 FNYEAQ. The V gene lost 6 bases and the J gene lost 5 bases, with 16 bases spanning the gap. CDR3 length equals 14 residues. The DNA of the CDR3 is TGTGCCAGCAGGAAGACTAGGACCGGAACTGAAGCTTTCTTT. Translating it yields CASRKTRTGTEAFF.

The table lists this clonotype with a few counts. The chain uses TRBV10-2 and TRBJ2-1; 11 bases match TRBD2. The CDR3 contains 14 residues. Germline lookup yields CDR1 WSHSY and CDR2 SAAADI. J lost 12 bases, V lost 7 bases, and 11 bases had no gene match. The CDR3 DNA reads TGCGCCAGCACCCCGACTAGCGGGATAATTCGGCAGTTCTTC. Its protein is CASTPTSGIIRQFF.

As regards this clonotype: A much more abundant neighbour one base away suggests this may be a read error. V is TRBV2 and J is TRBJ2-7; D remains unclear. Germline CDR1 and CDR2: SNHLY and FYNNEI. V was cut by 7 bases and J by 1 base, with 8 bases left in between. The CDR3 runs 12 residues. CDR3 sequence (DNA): TGTGCCAGCACTTCAGCTTCCTACGAGCAGTACTTC. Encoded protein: CASTSASYEQYF. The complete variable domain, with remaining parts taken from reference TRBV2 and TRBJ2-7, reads EPEVTQTPSHQVTQMGQEVILRCVPISNHLYFYWYRQILGQKVEFLVSFYNNEISEKSEIFDDQFSVERPDGSNFTLKIRSTKLEDSAMYFCASTSASYEQYFGPGTRLTVT.

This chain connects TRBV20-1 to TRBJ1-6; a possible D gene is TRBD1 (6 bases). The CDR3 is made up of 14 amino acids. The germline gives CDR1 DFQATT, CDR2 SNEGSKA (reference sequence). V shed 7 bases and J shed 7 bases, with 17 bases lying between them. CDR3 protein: CSGAGGAKNSPLHF. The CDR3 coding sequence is TGCAGTGGGGCGGGGGGGGCCAAGAATTCACCCCTCCACTTT.

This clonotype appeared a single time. CDR3 DNA sequence: TGTGCCAGCAGCAGTCCCGGGACCATTGGCTCTGGAAACACCATATATTTT. Translated, it gives CASSSPGTIGSGNTIYF. The chain carries TRBV7-9 and TRBJ1-3; D might be TRBD1 (5 bases). The V gene lost 5 bases and the J gene lost 0 bases, with 17 bases spanning the gap. The CDR3 extends over 17 amino acids. CDR1 and CDR2 from the germline V gene are SEHNR and FQNEAQ (reference sequence). Looking up the rest from reference TRBV7-9 and TRBJ1-3 gives the full variable domain: DTGVSQNPRHKITKRGQNVTFRCDPISEHNRLYWYRQTLGQGPEFLTYFQNEAQLEKSRLLSDRFSAERPKGSFSTLEIQRTEQGDSAMYLCASSSPGTIGSGNTIYFGEGSWLTVV.

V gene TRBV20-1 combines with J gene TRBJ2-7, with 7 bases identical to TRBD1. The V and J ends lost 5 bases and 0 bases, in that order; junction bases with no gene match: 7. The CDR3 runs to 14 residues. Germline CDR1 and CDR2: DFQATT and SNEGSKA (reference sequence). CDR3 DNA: TGCAGTGCTCAGGGACAGTGGAGCTCCTACGAGCAGTACTTC. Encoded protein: CSAQGQWSSYEQYF.

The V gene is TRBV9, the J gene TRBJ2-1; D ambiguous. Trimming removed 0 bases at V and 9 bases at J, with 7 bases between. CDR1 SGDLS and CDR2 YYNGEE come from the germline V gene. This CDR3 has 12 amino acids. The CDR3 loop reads CASSVADTEQFF. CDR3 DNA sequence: TGTGCCAGCAGCGTAGCTGATACTGAGCAGTTCTTC.

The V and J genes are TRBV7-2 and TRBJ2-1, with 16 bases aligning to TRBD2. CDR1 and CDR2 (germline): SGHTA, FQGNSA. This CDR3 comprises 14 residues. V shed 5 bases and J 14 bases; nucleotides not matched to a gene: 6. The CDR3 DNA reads TGTGCCAGCAGCAAGGGACTAGCGGGGGGGCCGGAGTTCTTC. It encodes CASSKGLAGGPEFF.